The 4 T cell receptor beta chains below were found in one sample sequenced in a study of blood T cell repertoires in COVID-19 (dated by TCRdb to 2018 to 2021). The library was generated by the immunoSEQ multiplex PCR assay. In its TCRdb copy, this immuneACCESS table keeps in-frame sequences only and misses some clones. Where compared with another copy, unresolved V genes explain less than half of these, and the others have no known cause. Recorded for this sample are around 84,000 clones; around 80% of them occurred a single time. The ten top clones hold around 33% of the sample. What was sequenced was peripheral blood. These receptors all stem from a man in his sixties with COVID-19, enrolled during active disease.

The gene calls are TRBV27 and TRBJ2-7; tentatively, D is TRBD1 (6 bases). This CDR3 spans 13 amino acids. V lost 6 bases and J lost 3, with 12 bases in between. Germline CDR1 MNHEY, CDR2 SMNVEV (reference sequence). DNA of the CDR3: TGTGCCAGCAGCTATTCGGACAGCTACGAGCAGTACTTC. Translating gives CASSYSDSYEQYF.

The chain carries TRBV5-6 and TRBJ1-2, with 8 bases lining up with TRBD1. The CDR3 length is 14 residues. Germline CDR1 SGHDT, CDR2 YYEEEE. Germline trimming cut 1 base from V and 2 bases from J; bases unmatched to any gene: 1. CDR3 amino acids: CASSLRTGNYGYTF. The CDR3 DNA sequence: TGTGCCAGCAGCTTGCGGACAGGGAACTATGGCTACACCTTC.

This clone was recorded only once. The rearrangement uses TRBV15 and TRBJ2-7; TRBD2 matches at 9 bases. The CDR3 sequence is 15 residues long. The germline CDR1 and CDR2 sequences are LNHNV and YYDKDF (reference sequence). With 1 base clipped from V and 2 bases from J, the junction kept 3 bases outside the gene matches. The CDR3 DNA is TGTGCCACCAGCAGAGTAGCGGGAGCCACCTACGAGCAGTACTTC. Translating gives CATSRVAGATYEQYF.

The chain has TRBV9 and TRBJ2-3; perhaps TRBD1 as D (6 bases). V lost 7 bases to trimming and J lost 6 bases, with 15 bases between them. The germline V gene has CDR1 SGDLS and CDR2 YYNGEE. The length of the CDR3 is 13 residues. CDR3 sequence (DNA): TGTGCCAGCCTCCCGACAGGTGGGGATACGCAGTATTTT. Translating it yields CASLPTGGDTQYF.